Following are 27 T cell receptor beta chains from one sample sequenced in a study of T cells in tuberculosis. The assay was immunoSEQ multiplex PCR, and TCRdb's table has in-frame clones only and misses some. Found here are fewer than 40,000 clones, roughly 94% of them singletons; the top ten hold approximately 8.1%. Input material: PBMCs. The origin of the receptors is a donor aged 5 to 30 with latent tuberculosis or without tuberculosis infection.

The genes are TRBV6-6 and TRBJ2-2; a possible D gene is TRBD1 (6 bases). The V and J ends lost 4 bases and 1 base respectively, with 10 bases between them. The CDR3 is made up of 15 amino acids. The germline V gene encodes CDR1 MNHNY and CDR2 SVGAGI (reference sequence). CDR3 residues: CASSLIQGNTGELFF. As DNA, the CDR3 is TGTGCCAGCAGTTTGATACAGGGGAACACCGGGGAGCTGTTTTTT.

The gene calls are TRBV7-9 and TRBJ2-6; unclear D gene. The germline CDR1 and CDR2 sequences are SEHNR and FQNEAQ (reference sequence). V was clipped by 4 bases and J by 0 bases, with 4 bases between them. This CDR3 contains 14 residues. The chain's CDR3 is CASSYSSGANVLTF. The CDR3 coding sequence is TGTGCCAGCAGCTACAGCTCTGGGGCCAACGTCCTGACTTTC.

This rearrangement joins TRBV7-2 to TRBJ2-3; weak D call: TRBD2 (6 bases). Trimming took off 3 bases at V and 4 bases at J, with 8 bases between the two ends. CDR1 and CDR2 from the germline V gene are SGHTA and FQGNSA. CDR3 size: 13 residues. CDR3 region: CASSFGTPDTQYF. The CDR3 DNA is TGTGCCAGCAGCTTCGGGACTCCAGATACGCAGTATTTT.

The count of this clone is one. The rearrangement joins TRBV27 to TRBJ1-5; D may be TRBD1 (6 bases). Trimming removed 3 bases at V and 3 bases at J, with 9 bases between. The V gene's germline CDR1 is MNHEY and CDR2 SMNVEV (reference sequence). The length of the CDR3 is 14 residues. CDR3 loop: CASSLDSYNQPQHF. In nucleotides, the CDR3 is TGTGCCAGCAGTTTGGACAGCTACAATCAGCCCCAGCATTTT.

The sample holds one count of this clone. V is TRBV7-9 and J is TRBJ2-5; the D is unclear. The CDR3 runs to 14 residues. Germline CDR1 and CDR2: SEHNR and FQNEAQ (reference sequence). The ends were cut back, 0 bases at V and 1 base at J, with 6 bases in the middle. This CDR3 reads CASSLAMSQETQYF. In DNA, the CDR3 is TGTGCCAGCAGCTTAGCGATGAGCCAAGAGACCCAGTACTTC.

The chain carries TRBV7-2 and TRBJ1-1; a weak D match, TRBD1 (6 bases). The CDR3 sequence is 14 residues long. Germline values: CDR1 SGHTA, CDR2 FQGNSA. Between the trimmed V and J ends, which lost 0 bases and 6 bases, there was a span of 11 bases. Here the CDR3 reads CASSLAGGVAEAFF. The DNA of the CDR3 is TGTGCCAGCAGCTTAGCAGGGGGGGTGGCTGAAGCTTTCTTT. The variable domain in full, with the rest retrieved from reference TRBV7-2 and TRBJ1-1, is GAGVSQSPSNKVTEKGKDVELRCDPISGHTALYWYRQSLGQGLEFLIYFQGNSAPDKSGLPSDRFSAERTGGSVSTLTIQRTQQEDSAVYLCASSLAGGVAEAFFGQGTRLTVV.

This chain uses TRBV6-1 with TRBJ2-1; 7 nucleotides align to TRBD1. Germline V lookup: CDR1 MNHNS, CDR2 SASEGT. This CDR3 is built from 15 residues. The V segment lost 5 bases and the J segment 4 bases; nucleotides outside the gene matches: 8. The CDR3 DNA reads as TGTGCCAGCAGTCCCCGACAGGGTACATACAATGAGCAGTTCTTC. It yields the protein CASSPRQGTYNEQFF.

This rearrangement joins TRBV10-3 to TRBJ2-1, with 8 positions matching TRBD1. Germline CDR1 ENHRY, CDR2 SYGVKD. The CDR3 loop spans 14 amino acids. The V segment lost 4 bases and the J segment 6 bases; nucleotides outside the gene matches: 5. CDR3 bases: TGTGCCATCAGTGTTGACAGGGGCGGCAATGAGCAGTTCTTC. Protein sequence: CAISVDRGGNEQFF.

CDR3 protein: CASSLGAPYEQYF. DNA for the CDR3: TGCGCCAGCAGCTTGGGGGCCCCCTACGAGCAGTACTTC. V and J are TRBV5-1 and TRBJ2-7; unclear D gene. Looked up from germline, CDR1 is SGHRS and CDR2 is YFSETQ. The CDR3 spans 13 residues. V was shortened by 0 bases and J by 2 bases, with 6 bases between the two germline ends.

The J gene is TRBJ2-3, the V gene TRBV15, with TRBD2 identical over 7 bases. CDR1 LNHNV and CDR2 YYDKDF come from the germline V gene (reference sequence). The CDR3 extends over 14 amino acids. Germline trimming cut 1 base from V and 4 bases from J; bases unmatched to any gene: 2. The CDR3 spells CATSRGRGADTQYF. DNA of the CDR3: TGTGCCACCAGCAGAGGACGGGGGGCAGATACGCAGTATTTT.

In this sample, this clone turned up a few times. This chain links TRBV6-1 with TRBJ2-3; D call uncertain. V was clipped by 1 base and J by 0 bases, with 8 bases between them. Looked up from germline, CDR1 is MNHNS and CDR2 is SASEGT. The CDR3 runs 15 residues. The CDR3 loop reads CASSEDAGSTDTQYF. CDR3 DNA sequence: TGTGCCAGCAGTGAAGATGCCGGTAGCACAGATACGCAGTATTTT.

The V and J genes are TRBV28 and TRBJ1-5; weak D call: TRBD1 (5 bases). The CDR3 sequence is 14 residues long. In germline, CDR1 is MDHEN, CDR2 SYDVKM. Trimming removed 7 bases at V and 4 bases at J, with 14 bases between. The CDR3 spells CASTLQGINQPQHF. CDR3 sequence (DNA): TGTGCCAGCACCCTCCAGGGAATAAATCAGCCCCAGCATTTT.

The chain recombines TRBV9 with TRBJ1-2; D is undetermined. Per germline, CDR1 SGDLS and CDR2 YYNGEE. Deletions cut 6 bases from V and 2 bases from J, with 11 bases between. The CDR3 totals 13 residues. The CDR3 region is CASTRSWNYGYTF. The DNA of the CDR3 is TGTGCCAGCACCAGGTCTTGGAACTATGGCTACACCTTC.

The gene calls are TRBV10-3 and TRBJ2-7; D is perhaps TRBD1 (5 bases). The germline gives CDR1 ENHRY, CDR2 SYGVKD. The CDR3 sequence is 12 residues long. With 3 bases removed from V and 11 bases from J, the gap between germline ends came to 14 bases. The CDR3 DNA is TGTGCCATCAGTGAAGGGGTGGCAGAGGAGTACTTC. This sequence encodes CAISEGVAEEYF.

J is TRBJ2-2 and V is TRBV27; tentatively, D is TRBD2 (5 bases). The CDR3 contains 16 residues. V was cut by 7 bases and J by 5 bases, with 20 bases left in between. In germline, CDR1 is MNHEY, CDR2 SMNVEV (reference sequence). This CDR3 reads CASTHVASSSTGELFF. The DNA of the CDR3 is TGTGCCAGCACGCACGTGGCTAGCAGTAGTACCGGGGAGCTGTTTTTT.

V is TRBV28 and J is TRBJ2-5; the match to TRBD2 covers 7 bases. CDR1 is MDHEN, CDR2 SYDVKM, per germline. The V gene end was trimmed by 5 bases and the J gene end by 1 base; junction bases not matched to a gene: 7. The CDR3 is 15 amino acids. The CDR3 region has the DNA TGTGCCAGCAGTGAGTTCCTAGCGGCCCAAGAGACCCAGTACTTC. It encodes CASSEFLAAQETQYF.

V gene TRBV7-8 combines with J gene TRBJ2-5; the match to TRBD2 covers 9 bases. CDR1 SGHVS and CDR2 FQNEAQ come from the germline V gene. This CDR3 contains 17 residues. V shed 3 bases, J shed 5 bases, and the junction held 13 bases outside the gene matches. CDR3 in amino acids: CASSFAAGGRLGETQYF. In nucleotides, the CDR3 is TGTGCCAGCAGCTTCGCGGCGGGGGGGCGTTTAGGGGAGACCCAGTACTTC.

The V gene is TRBV4-1, the J gene TRBJ2-7; 8 bases are a match to TRBD2. J gave up 3 bases and V 1 base, and 14 bases lay outside the gene matches. From germline, CDR1 is MGHRA and CDR2 YSYEKL. This CDR3 contains 18 residues. The CDR3, as DNA: TGCGCCAGCAGCCAAGGCCCGGGCACGCTAGCGGGCCTCTACGAGCAGTACTTC. It is translated as CASSQGPGTLAGLYEQYF.

The rearrangement uses TRBV19 and TRBJ1-2, with D perhaps TRBD1 (5 bases). CDR1 is LNHDA, CDR2 SQIVND, per germline (reference sequence). The V end lost 4 bases, the J end lost 0 bases, and 6 bases lay between the germline ends. The CDR3 has 13 residues. The CDR3 is CASSRDSNYGYTF. CDR3 in DNA: TGTGCCAGTAGTAGGGACTCTAACTATGGCTACACCTTC.

This rearrangement joins TRBV13 to TRBJ1-1, with 7 nucleotides matching TRBD1. Germline-derived CDR1 and CDR2 are PRHDT and FYEKMQ (reference sequence). The CDR3 loop spans 13 amino acids. V was pared by 0 bases and J by 8 bases, with 3 bases of the junction left unmatched. CDR3 loop: CASSLGDREEAFF. The CDR3 region has the DNA TGTGCCAGCAGCTTAGGAGACAGGGAAGAAGCTTTCTTT.

The chain has TRBV10-1 and TRBJ2-2; the D gene is possibly TRBD1 (6 bases). Trimming removed 9 bases at V and 4 bases at J, with 12 bases between. The CDR3 spans 13 residues. CDR1 and CDR2 from the germline V gene are WNHNN and SYGVQD (reference sequence). The CDR3 bases are TGCGCCAGTTCCGGACAGATCACCGGGGAGCTGTTTTTT. It codes for CASSGQITGELFF.

This chain joins TRBV2 and TRBJ2-7; TRBD2 is a possible D gene (6 bases). V lost 7 bases, J lost 3 bases, and 13 bases lay in between. Germline CDR1 SNHLY, CDR2 FYNNEI. The CDR3 has 13 amino acids. The CDR3 DNA sequence: TGTGCCAGCAAAAGCGGGCCATTCTACGAGCAGTACTTC. Translating it yields CASKSGPFYEQYF. Based on the CDR3 plus reference TRBV2 and TRBJ2-7, the full variable domain is EPEVTQTPSHQVTQMGQEVILRCVPISNHLYFYWYRQILGQKVEFLVSFYNNEISEKSEIFDDQFSVERPDGSNFTLKIRSTKLEDSAMYFCASKSGPFYEQYFGPGTRLTVT.

The CDR3 bases are TGTGCCAGCAGTGAGGGACTAGCGGGAGGCAATGAGCAGTTCTTC. Translation: CASSEGLAGGNEQFF. J is TRBJ2-1 and V is TRBV6-4; 15 bases agree with TRBD2. The CDR3 runs 15 residues. Per germline, CDR1 MRHNA and CDR2 SNTAGT. The trim removed 3 bases at V and 6 bases at J, leaving 0 bases unmatched.

V gene TRBV25-1 combines with J gene TRBJ2-1; 11 nucleotides line up with TRBD2. The CDR3 has 17 amino acids. The V segment lost 7 bases and the J segment 5 bases; nucleotides outside the gene matches: 13. CDR1 is MGHDK and CDR2 is SYGVNS in the germline V gene. The CDR3 nucleotides read TGTGCCAGCACCCTCGTTTCCGTAGCGGGAGGGCACAATGAGCAGTTCTTC. Its protein is CASTLVSVAGGHNEQFF.

This chain uses TRBV4-3 with TRBJ2-5, with no clear D. The CDR3 spans 13 residues. CDR1 LGHNA and CDR2 YSLEER come from the germline V gene. Trimming took 1 base from V and 2 from J, leaving 5 bases between them. The chain's CDR3 is CASSQAAQETQYF. The CDR3 DNA reads as TGCGCCAGCAGCCAAGCTGCGCAAGAGACCCAGTACTTC.

The chain joins TRBV7-9 to TRBJ1-1; 8 bases match TRBD1. The J segment lost 7 bases and the V segment lost 4 bases, leaving 8 bases of the junction unmatched. The CDR3 runs 14 residues. Germline V gene data show CDR1 as SEHNR and CDR2 as FQNEAQ (reference sequence). The CDR3 sequence: CASSSSRDRYEAFF. The CDR3 nucleotides are TGTGCCAGCAGCTCGTCCCGGGACAGGTATGAAGCTTTCTTT.

The V and J genes are TRBV19 and TRBJ2-7, with D maybe TRBD2 (5 bases). Per the germline V gene, CDR1 is LNHDA and CDR2 is SQIVND (reference sequence). CDR3 length: 14 amino acids. V dropped 5 bases and J dropped 4 bases, with 15 bases sitting between them. This CDR3 reads CASSSYVRGYEQYF. In nucleotides, the CDR3 is TGTGCCAGTAGTTCCTACGTACGGGGATACGAGCAGTACTTC.